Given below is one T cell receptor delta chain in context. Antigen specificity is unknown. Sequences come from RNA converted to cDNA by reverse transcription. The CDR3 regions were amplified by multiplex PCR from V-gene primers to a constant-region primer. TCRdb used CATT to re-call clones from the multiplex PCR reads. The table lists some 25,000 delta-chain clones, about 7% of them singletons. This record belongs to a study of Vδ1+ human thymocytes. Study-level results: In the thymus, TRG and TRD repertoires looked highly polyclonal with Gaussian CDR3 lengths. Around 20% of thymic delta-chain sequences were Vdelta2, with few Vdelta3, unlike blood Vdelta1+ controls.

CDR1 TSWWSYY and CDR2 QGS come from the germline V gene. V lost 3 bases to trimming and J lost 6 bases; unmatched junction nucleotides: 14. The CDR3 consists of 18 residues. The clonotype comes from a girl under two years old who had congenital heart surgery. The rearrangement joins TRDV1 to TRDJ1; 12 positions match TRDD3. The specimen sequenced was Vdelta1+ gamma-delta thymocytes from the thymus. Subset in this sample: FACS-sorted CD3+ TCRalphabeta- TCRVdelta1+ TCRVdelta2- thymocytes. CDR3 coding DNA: TGTGCTCTTGGGGAGCCCTTCCTAACTGGGGGATACATGAATAAACTCATCTTT. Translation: CALGEPFLTGGYMNKLIF.